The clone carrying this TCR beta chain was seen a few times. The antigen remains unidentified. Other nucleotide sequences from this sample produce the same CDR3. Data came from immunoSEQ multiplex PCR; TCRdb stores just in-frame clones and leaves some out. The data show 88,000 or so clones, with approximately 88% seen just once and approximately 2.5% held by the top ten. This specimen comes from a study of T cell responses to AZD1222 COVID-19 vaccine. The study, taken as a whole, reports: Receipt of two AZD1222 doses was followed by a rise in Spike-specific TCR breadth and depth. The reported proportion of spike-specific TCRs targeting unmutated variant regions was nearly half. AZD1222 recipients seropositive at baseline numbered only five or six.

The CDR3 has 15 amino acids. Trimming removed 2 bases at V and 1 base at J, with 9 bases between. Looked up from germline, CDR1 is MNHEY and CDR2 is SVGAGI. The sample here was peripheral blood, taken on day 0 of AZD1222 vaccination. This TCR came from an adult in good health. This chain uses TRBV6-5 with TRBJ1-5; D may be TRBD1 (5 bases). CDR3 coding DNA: TGTGCCAGCAGTTACCTCGCAGGGAGCAATCAGCCCCAGCATTTT. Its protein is CASSYLAGSNQPQHF.